This T cell receptor (beta chain) was recorded in a study of blood T cell repertoires in COVID-19. The table came from immunoSEQ multiplex PCR; TCRdb's copy has only in-frame clones and leaves some out. The sample lists roughly 160,000 clones, 85% occurring once. This CDR3 comprises 16 residues. CDR1 MGHRA and CDR2 YSYEKL come from the germline V gene. V was cut by 4 bases and J by 2 bases, with 14 bases left in between. Sequencing used peripheral blood. The J gene is TRBJ1-4, the V gene TRBV4-1; D perhaps matches TRBD1 (5 bases). This clonotype was sampled from a woman over 75 with COVID-19, enrolled during active disease. CDR3 loop: CASSLVFRATNEKLFF. CDR3 coding DNA: TGCGCCAGCAGCCTGGTGTTCAGGGCTACTAATGAAAAACTGTTTTTT.